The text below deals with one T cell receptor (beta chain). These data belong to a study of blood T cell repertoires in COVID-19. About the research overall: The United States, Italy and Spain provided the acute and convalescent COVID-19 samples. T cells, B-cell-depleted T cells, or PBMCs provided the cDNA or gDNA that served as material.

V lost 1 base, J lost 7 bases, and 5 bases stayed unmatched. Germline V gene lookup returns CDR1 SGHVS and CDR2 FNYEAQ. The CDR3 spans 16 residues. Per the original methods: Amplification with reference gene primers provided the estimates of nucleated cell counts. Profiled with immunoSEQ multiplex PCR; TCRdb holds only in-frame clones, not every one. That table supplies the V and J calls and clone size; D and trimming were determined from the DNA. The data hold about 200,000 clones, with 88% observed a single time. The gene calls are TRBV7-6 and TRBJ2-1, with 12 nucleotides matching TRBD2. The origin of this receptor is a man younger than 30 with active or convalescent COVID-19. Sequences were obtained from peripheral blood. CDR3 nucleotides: TGTGCCAGCAGCTTAGGGCTAGCGGGAGGGTCGAATGAGCAGTTCTTC. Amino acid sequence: CASSLGLAGGSNEQFF.